What follows is one T cell receptor (beta chain) and its context. In the study's own analysis: Nucleated cell counts were estimated from reference gene primer amplification. Generated by immunoSEQ multiplex PCR, the TCRdb table keeps only in-frame clones and is missing some. For V, J and clone size, that table is used; D and trimming come from the DNA. The sample has more than 50,000 clones; 85% to 95% are singletons. This specimen comes from a study of blood T cell repertoires in COVID-19. Background on the study: The origin of the acute and convalescent COVID-19 samples was the United States, Italy and Spain.

CDR3 length: 13 residues. V gave up 6 bases and J gave up 0 bases, with 9 bases separating them. Germline values: CDR1 MNHEY, CDR2 SVGAGI. The sequenced sample consisted of peripheral blood. This chain links TRBV6-5 with TRBJ2-7; D uncertain. This clonotype was obtained from a human donor in a cohort sampled during active COVID-19. The CDR3 here is CASRQESSYEQYV. The CDR3 DNA follows: TGTGCCAGCAGGCAGGAAAGCTCCTACGAGCAGTACGTC.